The 8 T cell receptor beta chains in this list originate from one sample, sequenced in a study of OX40 agonist ivuxolimab in advanced cancers. Libraries were prepared by immunoSEQ multiplex PCR; TCRdb keeps only in-frame clonotypes and omits some of them. The sample has more than 25,000 clones, approximately 88% seen once. The sample here was CD4+ or CD8+ T cells sorted from blood, taken in a trial of the OX40 agonist ivuxolimab. Receptors were obtained from an adult with an advanced solid tumor such as melanoma, head and neck, liver or kidney cancer.

The chain employs TRBV27 and TRBJ2-3, with unresolved D. This CDR3 has 10 residues. The germline V gene has CDR1 MNHEY and CDR2 SMNVEV (reference sequence). V lost 7 bases and J 6 bases, leaving 5 bases between the germline ends. This CDR3 is CASMGDTQYF. The DNA for the CDR3 is TGTGCCAGCATGGGGGATACGCAGTATTTT.

The chain couples TRBV20-1 to TRBJ1-1; D remains unclear. CDR3 size: 11 residues. With 0 bases removed from V and 3 bases from J, the gap between germline ends came to 2 bases. Germline loops: CDR1 DFQATT, CDR2 SNEGSKA (reference sequence). The CDR3 DNA follows: TGCAGTGCTAGAGACGACACTGAAGCTTTCTTT. This translates into CSARDDTEAFF.

A single count supports this clone. The chain recombines TRBV19 with TRBJ2-1; D is perhaps TRBD2 (5 bases). There are 10 residues in the CDR3. CDR1 and CDR2 (germline): LNHDA, SQIVND (reference sequence). V shed 5 bases and J shed 9 bases, with 5 bases lying between them. CDR3 amino acids: CASSAGEQFF. CDR3 sequence (DNA): TGTGCCAGTAGTGCGGGTGAGCAGTTCTTC.

The CDR3 nucleotides read TGCGCCAGCAGTGTAAGTGACGGAGGTCCTAACTATGGCTACACCTTC. Its translation: CASSVSDGGPNYGYTF. The chain is built from TRBV10-2 and TRBJ1-2; the D is unclear. Germline loops: CDR1 WSHSY, CDR2 SAAADI. The CDR3 runs to 16 residues. Trimming removed 4 bases at V and 0 bases at J, with 15 bases between.

The CDR3 DNA follows: TGTGCCAGCAGCTTAGAAGGGACAGGGGGCGAGACCCAGTACTTC. Translating it yields CASSLEGTGGETQYF. This chain uses TRBV11-2 with TRBJ2-5; 12 bases map to TRBD1. This CDR3 contains 15 residues. Losses at the gene ends were 0 bases for V and 5 bases for J; bases not matched to a gene: 1. From germline, CDR1 is SGHAT and CDR2 FQNNGV.

In this sample, this clone turned up a few times. CDR3 sequence: CASRGGGAGANVLTF. The CDR3 DNA follows: TGTGCCAGCAGAGGAGGTGGGGCTGGGGCCAACGTCCTGACTTTC. The J gene is TRBJ2-6, the V gene TRBV7-6; D perhaps matches TRBD2 (5 bases). This CDR3 comprises 15 residues. From germline, CDR1 is SGHVS and CDR2 FNYEAQ. V gave up 6 bases and J gave up 2 bases, with 11 bases separating them.

The V and J genes are TRBV5-4 and TRBJ2-3; the D is unclear. The CDR3 is made up of 15 amino acids. Looked up from germline, CDR1 is SGHNT and CDR2 is YYREEE (reference sequence). Deletions cut 2 bases from V and 2 bases from J, with 12 bases between. The CDR3 coding sequence is TGTGCCAGCAGCTTAAGTTTGGGTCTCACAGATACGCAGTATTTT. It specifies CASSLSLGLTDTQYF.

The chain has TRBV7-6 and TRBJ2-7; D may correspond to TRBD1 or TRBD2 (5 bases each). The V gene's germline CDR1 is SGHVS and CDR2 FNYEAQ. V was shortened by 11 bases and J by 2 bases, with 22 bases between the two germline ends. The CDR3 sequence is 15 residues long. For the CDR3, the DNA is TGTGCCTCCGTGCCCGGGACCGCCGGCCCCTACGAGCAGTACTTC. Translated, it gives CASVPGTAGPYEQYF. The whole variable domain, remainder taken from reference TRBV7-6 and TRBJ2-7, is GAGVSQSPRYKVTKRGQDVALRCDPISGHVSLYWYRQALGQGPEFLTYFNYEAQQDKSGLPNDRFSAERPEGSISTLTIQRTEQRDSAMYRCASVPGTAGPYEQYFGPGTRLTVT.